Each of the 9 T cell receptor beta chains below was sequenced from the same sample in a study of response to subunit inactivated influenza vaccine (dated by TCRdb to 2016 to 2019). In light of the paper, this sample's time point label describes: approximately 45 days after influenza vaccine administration. Library prep was done by RT-PCR. TCRdb shows the sequencer as Illumina HiSeq 2500. TCRdb trimmed public reads at Q25 via fastp, called clones via MiXCR and kept in-frame beta chains. CDR3 protein sequences are deduplicated, and each keeps its most common genes and DNA. The sample contains over 400,000 distinct CDR3 sequences, 10% to 15% of them found a single time. Over 10% of the sample comes from the top ten. Material: PBMCs from blood, obtained 40 to 50 days after vaccination. The source of these receptors is a man aged 50 to 60 who received an inactivated influenza vaccine. Donor details come from another sample of the same person, matched by shared clones.

This clonotype was observed a single time. J is TRBJ2-1 and V is TRBV3-1, with D perhaps TRBD2 (7 bases). From germline, CDR1 is LGHDT and CDR2 YNNKEL (reference sequence). V shed 1 base and J shed 6 bases, with 13 bases lying between them. This CDR3 is built from 15 residues. CDR3 sequence reads: CASSQGRRGGNEQFF. The CDR3 nucleotides are TGTGCCAGCAGCCAAGGGCGGAGGGGGGGCAATGAGCAGTTCTTC.

The gene calls are TRBV11-2 and TRBJ2-7; 10 bases fit TRBD1. The CDR3 runs 14 residues. With V trimmed by 5 bases and J by 3 bases, 4 bases remained unmatched. Per germline, CDR1 SGHAT and CDR2 FQNNGV. The CDR3 DNA sequence: TGTGCCAGCAGCCGGACAGGGGGTAACTACGAGCAGTACTTC. Translation gives CASSRTGGNYEQYF.

This clonotype was counted only a few times. The chain is built from TRBV6-2 or TRBV6-3 and TRBJ2-3, with D hard to call. With 1 base removed from V and 5 bases from J, the gap between germline ends came to 10 bases. In germline, CDR1 is MNHEY, CDR2 SVGEGT. The CDR3 spans 14 residues. The CDR3 loop reads CASSYWARGDTQYF. The CDR3 DNA sequence: TGTGCCAGCAGTTACTGGGCACGAGGAGATACGCAGTATTTT.

This clonotype has just a few counts. In DNA form, the CDR3 reads TGTGCCACCAGTCCAGGGACGAGGGAAAACACTGAAGCTTTCTTT. Its protein product is CATSPGTRENTEAFF. The chain uses TRBV24-1 and TRBJ1-1; weak D call: TRBD1 (5 bases). With 6 bases removed from V and 2 bases from J, the gap between germline ends came to 15 bases. Germline CDR1 reads KGHDR; CDR2 reads SFDVKD. This CDR3 has 15 amino acids.

This clonotype was picked up many times. CDR3 protein: CASREEGESETQYF. The CDR3 DNA follows: TGTGCCAGCCGAGAAGAAGGGGAGAGCGAGACCCAGTACTTC. The chain couples TRBV12-3 or TRBV12-4 to TRBJ2-5, with D perhaps TRBD1 or TRBD2 (5 bases each). V lost 8 bases and J lost 5, with 18 bases in between. The CDR3 is made up of 14 amino acids.

This clonotype showed up many times. This chain links TRBV28 with TRBJ2-4, with TRBD2 identical over 16 bases. The CDR3 is 19 amino acids. The germline CDR1 and CDR2 sequences are MDHEN and SYDVKM. V dropped 6 bases and J dropped 1; count of bases not matched to a gene: 9. CDR3 nucleotide sequence: TGTGCCAGCAGGCACGGGACTAGCGGGGGGGCCGGGGCCAAAAACATTCAGTACTTC. Its protein is CASRHGTSGGAGAKNIQYF.

There are a few counts of this clonotype. This chain's CDR3 is CASSYWVGNEQFF. The DNA of the CDR3 is TGTGCCAGCAGTTATTGGGTGGGCAATGAGCAGTTCTTC. The chain recombines TRBV12-3 or TRBV12-4 with TRBJ2-1, with D unclear. V was trimmed by 4 bases and J by 6 bases, leaving 10 bases between them. The CDR3 spans 13 residues.

This clonotype turned up a few times. The chain recombines TRBV29-1 with TRBJ1-1, with TRBD1 matching over 7 bases. The CDR3 spans 11 residues. The V gene's germline CDR1 is SQVTM and CDR2 ANQGSEA. V lost 7 bases, J lost 7 bases, and 6 bases stayed unmatched. CDR3 amino acids: CSAQDRNEAFF. The CDR3 nucleotides read TGCAGCGCCCAGGACAGGAATGAAGCTTTCTTT. Full variable domain (remainder filled in from reference TRBV29-1 and TRBJ1-1): SAVISQKPSRDICQRGTSLTIQCQVDSQVTMMFWYRQQPGQSLTLIATANQGSEATYESGFVIDKFPISRPNLTFSTLTVSNMSPEDSSIYLCSAQDRNEAFFGQGTRLTVV.

There are a few counts of this clonotype. CDR3 protein: CASSLWDSYTDTQYF. In DNA, the CDR3 is TGTGCCAGCAGTTTGTGGGACAGTTACACAGATACGCAGTATTTT. The chain recombines TRBV12-3 or TRBV12-4 with TRBJ2-3, with 7 bases aligning to TRBD1. V was clipped by 3 bases and J by 2 bases; unmatched bases: 5. The length of the CDR3 is 15 residues.